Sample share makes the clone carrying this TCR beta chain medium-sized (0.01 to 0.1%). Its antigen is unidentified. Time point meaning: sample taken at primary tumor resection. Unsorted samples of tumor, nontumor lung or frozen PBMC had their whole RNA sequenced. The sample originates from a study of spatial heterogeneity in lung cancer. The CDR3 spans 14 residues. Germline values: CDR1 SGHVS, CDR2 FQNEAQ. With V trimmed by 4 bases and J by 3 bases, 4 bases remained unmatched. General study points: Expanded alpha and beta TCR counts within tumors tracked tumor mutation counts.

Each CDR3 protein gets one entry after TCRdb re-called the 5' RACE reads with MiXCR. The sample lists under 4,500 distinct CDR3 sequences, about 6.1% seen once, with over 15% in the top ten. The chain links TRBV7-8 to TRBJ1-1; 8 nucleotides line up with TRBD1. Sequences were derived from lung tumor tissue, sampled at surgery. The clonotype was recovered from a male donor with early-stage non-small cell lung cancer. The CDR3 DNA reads TGTGCCAGCAGCTCCAACAGGGGGGACACTGAAGCTTTCTTT. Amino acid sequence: CASSSNRGDTEAFF.